A single sample is the source of the 2 T cell receptor beta chains below, sequenced in a study of shared clonotypes between healthy human individuals. TCRdb's table, derived via immunoSEQ multiplex PCR, lists solely in-frame clones and lacks some. The sample carries over a million clones, roughly 95% recorded once. Sequencing was done on a sample of naive CD4+ T cells sorted from blood. Stated subset: CD45RA+ positively selected. The receptors come from a man aged 30 to 39 in good health.

The chain employs TRBV9 and TRBJ2-6; unclear D gene. The V and J ends lost 1 base and 0 bases respectively, with 5 bases between them. Germline V gene sequence: CDR1 SGDLS, CDR2 YYNGEE. CDR3 size: 15 residues. The CDR3 DNA is TGTGCCAGCAGCGTAACCATCTCTGGGGCCAACGTCCTGACTTTC. Translated: CASSVTISGANVLTF.

The chain joins TRBV10-3 to TRBJ2-7; no clear D gene. The CDR3 covers 12 residues. V was shortened by 2 bases and J by 2 bases, with 4 bases between the two germline ends. Looked up from germline, CDR1 is ENHRY and CDR2 is SYGVKD. CDR3 sequence reads: CAISERPYEQYF. In DNA form, the CDR3 reads TGTGCCATCAGTGAGAGGCCCTACGAGCAGTACTTC.